The 20 T cell receptor beta chains below all came from one sample that was sequenced in a study of cytomegalovirus exposure and HLA in healthy donors. PCR amplification relied on 60 Vbeta primers (plus 13 Jbeta primers). TCRdb keeps only in-frame clones here, not all; method: immunoSEQ multiplex PCR. Here the sample spans over 150,000 clones, approximately 74% being singletons. The specimen sequenced was PBMCs. Source of these receptors: a woman younger than 45 in good health and CMV-seronegative.

This clone appeared a few times. The chain couples TRBV5-6 to TRBJ2-7; D not certain. V gave up 1 base and J gave up 6 bases, with 14 bases separating them. Germline assignment: CDR1 SGHDT and CDR2 YYEEEE. The CDR3 length is 14 residues. The CDR3 here is CASSLILTLGEQYF. The CDR3 region has the DNA TGTGCCAGCAGCTTGATTCTCACGCTAGGCGAGCAGTACTTC.

The chain is built from TRBV28 and TRBJ2-5; perhaps TRBD1 as D (5 bases). The CDR3 is made up of 15 amino acids. V lost 4 bases and J 2 bases, leaving 14 bases between the germline ends. Germline CDR1 is MDHEN and CDR2 is SYDVKM. CDR3 amino acids: CASSSFQKGQETQYF. CDR3 sequence (DNA): TGTGCCAGCAGTTCCTTCCAGAAGGGGCAAGAGACCCAGTACTTC.

This sequence joins TRBV29-1 and TRBJ2-7; D call uncertain. Trimming cost V 3 bases and J 1 base, with 10 bases left between them. This CDR3 contains 13 residues. Germline loops: CDR1 SQVTM, CDR2 ANQGSEA. This CDR3 reads CSVDGPGSYEQYF. The CDR3 DNA reads as TGCAGCGTTGATGGCCCAGGTTCCTACGAGCAGTACTTC.

The chain joins TRBV9 to TRBJ2-7, with 7 bases that match TRBD1. Per the germline V gene, CDR1 is SGDLS and CDR2 is YYNGEE. With 0 bases clipped from V and 2 bases from J, the junction kept 5 bases outside the gene matches. The CDR3 spans 15 residues. The DNA for the CDR3 is TGTGCCAGCAGCGTAGGACAGGGAGTCGCCTACGAGCAGTACTTC. Translation: CASSVGQGVAYEQYF.

This clone has just a few counts. The chain links TRBV7-3 to TRBJ2-1; 9 bases are a match to TRBD1. Germline trimming cut 5 bases from V and 7 bases from J; bases unmatched to any gene: 9. Germline-derived CDR1 and CDR2 are SGHTA and FQGTGA. The CDR3 consists of 15 residues. This CDR3 is CASSPRGQGVNEQFF. CDR3 coding DNA: TGTGCCAGCAGCCCTAGGGGACAGGGAGTAAATGAGCAGTTCTTC.

The sample holds one count of this clone. V usage is TRBV7-8 and J usage is TRBJ2-5; 9 nucleotides agree with TRBD1. The CDR3 consists of 15 residues. Germline V CDR1 and CDR2: SGHVS, FQNEAQ. V lost 3 bases and J lost 5; bases outside the gene matches: 7. The CDR3 here is CASSLGQGGRETQYF. As DNA, the CDR3 is TGTGCCAGCAGCTTGGGACAGGGAGGTCGGGAGACCCAGTACTTC. The complete variable domain, with remaining parts taken from reference TRBV7-8 and TRBJ2-5, reads GAGVSQSPRYKVAKRGQDVALRCDPISGHVSLFWYQQALGQGPEFLTYFQNEAQLDKSGLPSDRFFAERPEGSVSTLKIQRTQQEDSAVYLCASSLGQGGRETQYFGPGTRLLVL.

The rearrangement joins TRBV15 to TRBJ1-2, with unresolved D. Trimming left V 5 bases short and J 6 bases short, with 13 bases between. The CDR3 is made up of 13 amino acids. Germline values: CDR1 LNHNV, CDR2 YYDKDF (reference sequence). CDR3 in amino acids: CATSSEREDGYTF. The CDR3 nucleotides are TGTGCCACCAGCTCCGAGAGGGAGGATGGCTACACCTTC.

The chain carries TRBV4-3 and TRBJ2-7; 12 bases line up with TRBD1. V was clipped by 0 bases and J by 5 bases; unmatched bases: 11. From germline, CDR1 is LGHNA and CDR2 YSLEER. The CDR3 is made up of 18 amino acids. CDR3 sequence: CASSQDGVGTGGVNEQYF. CDR3 nucleotide sequence: TGCGCCAGCAGCCAAGATGGAGTCGGGACAGGGGGCGTCAACGAGCAGTACTTC.

The gene calls are TRBV7-9 and TRBJ2-5; D possibly corresponds to TRBD2 (6 bases). CDR1 and CDR2 (germline): SEHNR, FQNEAQ (reference sequence). With 2 bases removed from V and 2 bases from J, the gap between germline ends came to 18 bases. The CDR3 has 17 residues. CDR3 sequence reads: CASSLTALGLAQETQYF. The DNA of the CDR3 is TGTGCCAGCAGCTTAACGGCGTTAGGCCTAGCGCAAGAGACCCAGTACTTC.

The genes are TRBV4-1 and TRBJ1-4; D not certain. This CDR3 comprises 14 residues. Germline V CDR1 and CDR2: MGHRA, YSYEKL. Trimming cost V 6 bases and J 3 bases, with 11 bases left between them. CDR3 bases: TGCGCCAGCAGTTCTTTCGCAGCTAATGAAAAACTGTTTTTT. Translation gives CASSSFAANEKLFF.

The chain has TRBV15 and TRBJ2-5; D is perhaps TRBD2 (6 bases). This CDR3 comprises 14 residues. Germline CDR1 is LNHNV and CDR2 is YYDKDF (reference sequence). V was cut by 0 bases and J by 4 bases, with 9 bases left in between. CDR3 amino acids: CATSRDGGGETQYF. As DNA, the CDR3 is TGTGCCACCAGCAGAGATGGGGGAGGAGAGACCCAGTACTTC.

The chain is built from TRBV7-2 and TRBJ2-7; 13 positions match TRBD2. The germline V gene has CDR1 SGHTA and CDR2 FQGNSA. Trimming at V came to 2 bases and at J to 13 bases, leaving 8 bases not matched to a gene. The CDR3 has 14 amino acids. This CDR3 reads CASSLLLAGGPCYF. CDR3 bases: TGTGCCAGCAGCTTACTACTAGCGGGAGGGCCCTGCTACTTC.

This chain joins TRBV10-2 and TRBJ2-5; 7 bases match TRBD1. The germline gives CDR1 WSHSY, CDR2 SAAADI. The V and J ends lost 3 bases and 5 bases, in that order; junction bases with no gene match: 3. The CDR3 is 13 amino acids. The CDR3, as DNA: TGCGCCAGCAGTGAAAGGGGGCGCGAGACCCAGTACTTC. Translation: CASSERGRETQYF.

The chain has TRBV7-2 and TRBJ1-2; TRBD1 aligns across 7 bases. With V trimmed by 5 bases and J by 6 bases, 6 bases remained unmatched. This CDR3 spans 13 amino acids. Germline V gene data show CDR1 as SGHTA and CDR2 as FQGNSA. In DNA form, the CDR3 reads TGTGCCAGCAGCAGACAGGGAGGAGATGGCTACACCTTC. Translated: CASSRQGGDGYTF.

The sample holds one count of this clone. The V gene is TRBV9, the J gene TRBJ2-5, with 9 nucleotides matching TRBD2. The J call is doubtful: the DNA matches TRBJ2-7 better. The CDR3 extends over 15 amino acids. CDR1 SGDLS and CDR2 YYNGEE come from the germline V gene. This chain's CDR3 is CASSVASGTTYEQYF. The CDR3 DNA is TGTGCCAGCAGCGTCGCTAGCGGGACTACCTACGAGCAGTACTTC.

The chain links TRBV19 to TRBJ2-1, with TRBD2 as a possible D gene (6 bases). V was clipped by 7 bases and J by 2 bases, with 15 bases between them. The germline V gene has CDR1 LNHDA and CDR2 SQIVND (reference sequence). The CDR3 sequence is 15 residues long. Written as DNA, the CDR3 is TGTGCCAGTACCCTACGGGACTTACCCTACAATGAGCAGTTCTTC. Its protein product is CASTLRDLPYNEQFF.

V usage is TRBV4-1 and J usage is TRBJ1-5; tentatively, D is TRBD1 (5 bases). Germline V lookup: CDR1 MGHRA, CDR2 YSYEKL. V was cut by 4 bases and J by 1 base, with 8 bases left in between. The CDR3 is 14 amino acids. This CDR3 is CASSRGGSNQPQHF. The CDR3 region has the DNA TGCGCCAGCAGCCGGGGGGGGAGCAATCAGCCCCAGCATTTT.

The chain joins TRBV7-9 to TRBJ1-5; a weak D match, TRBD1 (5 bases). Germline assignment: CDR1 SEHNR and CDR2 FQNEAQ (reference sequence). The CDR3 has 14 residues. Trimming shortened V by 5 bases and J by 5 bases, and 13 bases separated the two germline ends. The CDR3 reads CASSLLTVYQPQHF. In nucleotides, the CDR3 is TGTGCCAGCAGCCTACTGACAGTTTATCAGCCCCAGCATTTT.

The genes are TRBV5-1 and TRBJ2-2; possibly TRBD1 for D (6 bases). Germline V gene sequence: CDR1 SGHRS, CDR2 YFSETQ. The CDR3 is made up of 15 amino acids. The V end lost 2 bases, the J end lost 6 bases, and 14 bases lay between the germline ends. CDR3 DNA: TGCGCCAGCAGCTTCTTTACAGAGGGGGCCGGGGAGCTGTTTTTT. It yields the protein CASSFFTEGAGELFF.

The CDR3 sequence: CAIGRERGTGELFF. The CDR3 region has the DNA TGTGCCATCGGTAGGGAGCGCGGAACCGGGGAGCTGTTTTTT. The gene calls are TRBV10-3 and TRBJ2-2; the D gene is possibly TRBD2 (5 bases). The CDR3 extends over 14 amino acids. The V and J ends lost 8 bases and 5 bases respectively, with 15 bases between them. The germline CDR1 and CDR2 sequences are ENHRY and SYGVKD.